This T cell receptor beta chain was identified in a study of blood T cell repertoires in COVID-19. Across the study: PBMCs, B-cell-depleted T cells, or T cells were the source of the cDNA or gDNA that made up the material.

Patients of the Seattle cohort, enrolled during active infection, were followed longitudinally. Per the original methods: From reference gene primer amplification, estimates of nucleated cell counts were derived. Libraries were prepared by immunoSEQ multiplex PCR; TCRdb keeps only in-frame clonotypes and omits some of them. V and J calls and clone size are given by that table; D and trimming were obtained from the DNA. The table includes 430,000 or so clones, around 90% detected once. The CDR3 totals 13 residues. The junction had 6 bases not matched to a gene; V was cut back by 8 bases and J by 4 bases. The germline CDR1 and CDR2 sequences are LGHDT and YNNKEL (reference sequence).

The sequence was obtained from a man aged 18 to 35 with COVID-19, enrolled during active disease. The chain is built from TRBV3-1 (or the pseudogene TRBV3-2) and TRBJ2-3; TRBD2 matches at 7 bases. Sequencing was performed on peripheral blood. The CDR3: CASGLRGSDTQYF. In DNA, the CDR3 is TGTGCCAGCGGCTTGCGGGGGTCAGATACGCAGTATTTT.